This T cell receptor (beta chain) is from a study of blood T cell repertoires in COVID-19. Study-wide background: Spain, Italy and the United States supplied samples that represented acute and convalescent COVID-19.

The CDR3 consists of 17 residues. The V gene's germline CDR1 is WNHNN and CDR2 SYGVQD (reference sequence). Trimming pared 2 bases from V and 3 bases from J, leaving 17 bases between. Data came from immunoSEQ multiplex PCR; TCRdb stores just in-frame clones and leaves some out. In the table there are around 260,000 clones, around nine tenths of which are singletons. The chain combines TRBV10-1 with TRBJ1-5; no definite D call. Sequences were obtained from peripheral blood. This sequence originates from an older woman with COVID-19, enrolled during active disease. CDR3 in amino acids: CASSESKISRANQPQHF. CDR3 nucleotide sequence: TGCGCCAGCAGTGAGAGTAAGATATCGAGGGCCAATCAGCCCCAGCATTTT.